Described below is a single T cell receptor (beta chain) sequence and its context. V trimming: 6 bases; J trimming: 1 base; junction bases outside the gene matches: 10. The length of the CDR3 is 16 residues. CDR1 and CDR2 (germline): MNHEY, SMNVEV (reference sequence). As handled by the study authors: Scientists estimated how many nucleated cells there were by amplifying reference gene primers. Profiled with immunoSEQ multiplex PCR; TCRdb holds only in-frame clones, not every one. Clone size and the V and J calls come from that table; the DNA yielded D and trimming. The sample carries 200,000 to 300,000 clones, roughly 85% recorded once. Participant-reported clinical history was the basis for cohort assignment. The study recruited exposed participants who had met a COVID-19 case within 2 weeks before entry. This sample stems from a study of blood T cell repertoires in COVID-19.

This TCR was recovered from a woman aged 40 to 50 who had been exposed to COVID-19. Sequencing was carried out using PBMCs or T cells enriched from blood (not recorded which). The chain combines TRBV27 with TRBJ2-7; 9 bases are shared with TRBD2. DNA of the CDR3: TGTGCCAGCAGCTCCCCGGCTAGCGGGGTATCCTACGAGCAGTACTTC. Translating gives CASSSPASGVSYEQYF.